One sample yielded the 27 T cell receptor beta chains listed below, sequenced in a study of shared clonotypes between healthy human individuals. Assay used: immunoSEQ multiplex PCR; TCRdb lists only in-frame clones, some missing. Here the sample spans hundreds of thousands of clones, about 96% being singletons. Input material: memory CD8+ T cells sorted from blood. Subset here: CD45RO+ cells pooled with CCR7-negative TemRA cells. Every receptor here comes from a man aged 30 to 45 in good health.

The chain recombines TRBV27 with TRBJ2-6; D gene unclear. CDR3 length: 15 amino acids. Trimming shortened V by 2 bases and J by 4 bases, and 9 bases separated the two germline ends. The germline V gene encodes CDR1 MNHEY and CDR2 SMNVEV (reference sequence). Written as DNA, the CDR3 is TGTGCCAGCAGTTTAGGTGGGTGGGGGGCCAACGTCCTGACTTTC. This sequence encodes CASSLGGWGANVLTF.

V gene TRBV28 combines with J gene TRBJ1-2; possible D gene TRBD1, 6 bases. The V end was cut by 3 bases, the J end by 2 bases, with 13 bases between. CDR1 is MDHEN and CDR2 is SYDVKM in the germline V gene. CDR3 length equals 15 residues. CDR3 protein: CASSLDTGINYGYTF. Here the CDR3 DNA reads TGTGCCAGCAGTTTGGATACAGGGATAAACTATGGCTACACCTTC.

This rearrangement joins TRBV5-5 to TRBJ2-2; TRBD1 aligns across 7 bases. The CDR3 has 14 residues. Germline CDR1 SGHKS, CDR2 YYEKEE (reference sequence). Germline trimming cut 2 bases from V and 4 bases from J; bases unmatched to any gene: 2. CDR3 in DNA: TGTGCCAGCAGCTTTACAGGGGCCACCGGGGAGCTGTTTTTT. As protein: CASSFTGATGELFF.

The rearrangement joins TRBV5-1 to TRBJ2-3; no definite D call. Germline assignment: CDR1 SGHRS and CDR2 YFSETQ. V lost 2 bases and J 0 bases, leaving 10 bases between the germline ends. The CDR3 has 15 residues. CDR3 protein: CASSFADASTDTQYF. In nucleotides, the CDR3 is TGCGCCAGCAGCTTTGCGGACGCGAGCACAGATACGCAGTATTTT.

V is TRBV7-2 and J is TRBJ1-2; TRBD1 aligns across 8 bases. The J segment lost 7 bases and the V segment lost 5 bases, leaving 12 bases of the junction unmatched. The V gene's germline CDR1 is SGHTA and CDR2 FQGNSA. The CDR3 loop spans 15 amino acids. The CDR3 reads CASSKDRTGFGGYTF. CDR3 DNA: TGTGCCAGCAGCAAAGACCGGACAGGGTTCGGTGGCTACACCTTC.

The count of this clone is one. V and J are TRBV7-8 and TRBJ2-3, with 7 nucleotides matching TRBD1. CDR3 length equals 16 residues. V gave up 5 bases and J gave up 2 bases; unmatched junction bases: 10. CDR1 is SGHVS, CDR2 FQNEAQ, per germline. DNA for the CDR3: TGTGCCAGCAGCACCCGTCAGGGGGTCCCCACAGATACGCAGTATTTT. Protein sequence: CASSTRQGVPTDTQYF.

The CDR3 region has the DNA TGTGCCTTATCCGGGACCTATTGGGATGAGCAGTTCTTC. Translation: CALSGTYWDEQFF. This chain joins TRBV30 and TRBJ2-1, with D perhaps TRBD1 or TRBD2 (5 bases each). This CDR3 is built from 13 residues. Germline CDR1 and CDR2: GTSNPN and SVGIG (reference sequence). Trimming removed 7 bases from V and 8 bases from J, with 18 bases in between.

V usage is TRBV28 and J usage is TRBJ1-5; a possible D gene is TRBD1 (6 bases). Germline CDR1 and CDR2: MDHEN and SYDVKM. The CDR3 totals 15 residues. Trimming took 4 bases from V and 7 from J, leaving 17 bases between them. The CDR3: CASSYRDRRGQPQHF. In DNA form, the CDR3 reads TGTGCCAGCAGTTATCGCGACAGGAGGGGACAGCCCCAGCATTTT.

The J gene is TRBJ2-5, the V gene TRBV6-5, with 8 bases fitting TRBD2. With 4 bases clipped from V and 5 bases from J, the junction kept 6 bases outside the gene matches. The CDR3 length is 14 residues. The germline CDR1 and CDR2 sequences are MNHEY and SVGAGI. CDR3 DNA: TGTGCCAGCAGTTGGATTAGCGGGAAGGAGACCCAGTACTTC. It yields the protein CASSWISGKETQYF.

This sequence joins TRBV11-1 and TRBJ1-3; D ambiguous. V lost 2 bases to trimming and J lost 1 base, with 12 bases between them. The CDR3 totals 16 residues. The germline CDR1 and CDR2 sequences are SGHAT and FQDESV (reference sequence). CDR3 nucleotide sequence: TGTGCCAGCAGCTTATACCCGGTAACGTCTGGAAACACCATATATTTT. This encodes CASSLYPVTSGNTIYF. Together with reference TRBV11-1 and TRBJ1-3, the CDR3 gives the full variable domain: EAEVAQSPRYKITEKSQAVAFWCDPISGHATLYWYRQILGQGPELLVQFQDESVVDDSQLPKDRFSAERLKGVDSTLKIQPAELGDSAMYLCASSLYPVTSGNTIYFGEGSWLTVV.

The chain couples TRBV7-9 to TRBJ2-5; 9 positions agree with TRBD2. The V gene's germline CDR1 is SEHNR and CDR2 FQNEAQ (reference sequence). This CDR3 region has 19 residues. J gave up 4 bases and V 3 bases, and 18 bases lay outside the gene matches. The CDR3 coding sequence is TGTGCCAGCAGCTTCCCCCCCCGACTAGCGGTGAGGAGTGGAGAGACCCAGTACTTC. The encoded protein is CASSFPPRLAVRSGETQYF.

The chain couples TRBV4-1 to TRBJ2-3; D is perhaps TRBD2 (6 bases). The CDR3 is 15 amino acids. V dropped 1 base and J dropped 3 bases, with 11 bases sitting between them. The germline V gene encodes CDR1 MGHRA and CDR2 YSYEKL. CDR3 sequence reads: CASSQAGVRTDTQYF. CDR3 sequence (DNA): TGCGCCAGCAGCCAAGCGGGAGTGAGGACAGATACGCAGTATTTT.

This chain uses TRBV6-6 with TRBJ1-5; possibly TRBD1 for D (6 bases). The CDR3 is 13 residues long. Trimming shortened V by 5 bases and J by 3 bases, and 8 bases separated the two germline ends. The germline gives CDR1 MNHNY, CDR2 SVGAGI (reference sequence). In DNA, the CDR3 is TGTGCCAGCAGTAGACAGGTCAATCAGCCCCAGCATTTT. Protein sequence: CASSRQVNQPQHF.

V gene TRBV10-3 combines with J gene TRBJ2-4; D is unresolved. Germline CDR1 is ENHRY and CDR2 is SYGVKD. This CDR3 has 15 amino acids. Trimming pared 3 bases from V and 0 bases from J, leaving 9 bases between. The CDR3 protein is CAISESQLAKNIQYF. DNA for the CDR3: TGTGCCATCAGTGAATCCCAACTAGCCAAAAACATTCAGTACTTC.

The chain combines TRBV4-1 with TRBJ1-4; D is uncertain. CDR1 and CDR2 from the germline V gene are MGHRA and YSYEKL. The CDR3 totals 17 residues. Trimming pared 0 bases from V and 5 bases from J, leaving 16 bases between. The CDR3 is CASSQDPLGLPNEKLFF. The CDR3 coding sequence is TGCGCCAGCAGCCAAGATCCCCTCGGTCTACCCAATGAAAAACTGTTTTTT.

The J gene is TRBJ1-4, the V gene TRBV28; 7 positions agree with TRBD1. Trimming at V came to 6 bases and at J to 7 bases, leaving 11 bases not matched to a gene. CDR3 length equals 15 residues. CDR1 is MDHEN, CDR2 SYDVKM, per germline. The CDR3 bases are TGTGCCAGCAGCCTTGTGGGACAGCCCCTTGAAAAACTGTTTTTT. It translates to CASSLVGQPLEKLFF.

This clone was counted once. This chain connects TRBV6-5 to TRBJ2-1; D uncertain. The CDR3 sequence is 13 residues long. Germline V CDR1 and CDR2: MNHEY, SVGAGI. The V gene lost 0 bases and the J gene lost 6 bases, with 6 bases spanning the gap. The CDR3, as DNA: TGTGCCAGCAGTTACTCCGACGCCAATGAGCAGTTCTTC. This sequence encodes CASSYSDANEQFF.

The chain is built from TRBV5-1 and TRBJ2-1; no reliable D call. The CDR3 extends over 15 amino acids. The V end lost 2 bases, the J end lost 0 bases, and 9 bases lay between the germline ends. Germline assignment: CDR1 SGHRS and CDR2 YFSETQ. CDR3 protein: CASSFLQVSYNEQFF. Written as DNA, the CDR3 is TGCGCCAGCAGCTTTTTGCAGGTCTCCTACAATGAGCAGTTCTTC.

The chain carries TRBV11-2 and TRBJ2-6; D possibly matches TRBD1 or TRBD2 (6 bases each). This CDR3 is 18 amino acids long. CDR1 is SGHAT and CDR2 is FQNNGV in the germline V gene. Trimming took off 3 bases at V and 0 bases at J, with 15 bases between the two ends. The CDR3 sequence: CASSFGGILSSGANVLTF. The CDR3 DNA sequence: TGTGCCAGCAGCTTCGGGGGCATCCTCAGCTCTGGGGCCAACGTCCTGACTTTC.

The chain links TRBV30 to TRBJ2-3; 13 positions agree with TRBD2. The J segment lost 4 bases and the V segment lost 5 bases, leaving 3 bases of the junction unmatched. The V gene's germline CDR1 is GTSNPN and CDR2 SVGIG (reference sequence). CDR3 length: 14 residues. In nucleotides, the CDR3 is TGTGCCTGGGGAACTAGCGGGAGGGCAGATACGCAGTATTTT. It yields the protein CAWGTSGRADTQYF.

The V call is TRBV27, the J call TRBJ2-3, with D possibly TRBD2 on 7 matching bases. The CDR3 runs to 18 residues. Trimming removed 5 bases at V and 0 bases at J, with 21 bases between. Germline V lookup: CDR1 MNHEY, CDR2 SMNVEV (reference sequence). CDR3: CASSPGASGSLSTDTQYF. CDR3 in DNA: TGTGCCAGCAGTCCGGGGGCTAGCGGCTCCCTTAGCACAGATACGCAGTATTTT.

J is TRBJ2-3 and V is TRBV6-1; a weak D match, TRBD2 (6 bases). Between the trimmed V and J ends, which lost 1 base and 5 bases, there was a span of 10 bases. Germline CDR1 is MNHNS and CDR2 is SASEGT. The CDR3 length is 14 residues. CDR3 loop: CASSEGLAIDTQYF. CDR3 in DNA: TGTGCCAGCAGTGAAGGTCTAGCGATAGATACGCAGTATTTT.

The chain couples TRBV18 to TRBJ1-1; 8 nucleotides match TRBD1. V lost 5 bases and J lost 6; bases outside the gene matches: 11. Germline CDR1 is KGHSH and CDR2 is LQKENI. The CDR3 is 15 residues long. CDR3 bases: TGTGCCAGCTCATTTACCCATGACAGGGGTGCTGAAGCTTTCTTT. As protein: CASSFTHDRGAEAFF.

V and J are TRBV6-1 and TRBJ1-2; tentative D call: TRBD1 (5 bases). This CDR3 contains 13 residues. V was pared by 8 bases and J by 4 bases, with 14 bases between. Germline CDR1 is MNHNS and CDR2 is SASEGT. CDR3 amino acids: CASSGRDRYGYTF. The CDR3 nucleotides read TGTGCCAGCTCGGGCAGGGATCGCTATGGCTACACCTTC.

This chain links TRBV6-5 with TRBJ2-3; 13 bases fit TRBD2. Germline V lookup: CDR1 MNHEY, CDR2 SVGAGI. V was pared by 6 bases and J by 6 bases, with 6 bases of the junction left unmatched. This CDR3 is built from 15 residues. CDR3 residues: CASRQTSGRRDTQYF. CDR3 nucleotide sequence: TGTGCCAGCAGGCAGACTAGCGGGAGGAGGGATACGCAGTATTTT.

The chain has TRBV15 and TRBJ1-2; D possibly corresponds to TRBD1 (5 bases). CDR1 is LNHNV, CDR2 YYDKDF, per germline (reference sequence). V was cut by 10 bases and J by 7 bases, with 19 bases left in between. This CDR3 is built from 13 residues. In nucleotides, the CDR3 is TGTGCCAGTTCGTCCAGGGATCTGAGTGGCTACACCTTC. It is translated as CASSSRDLSGYTF.

The chain combines TRBV19 with TRBJ2-6; unclear D gene. The V gene's germline CDR1 is LNHDA and CDR2 SQIVND (reference sequence). CDR3 length: 14 amino acids. V lost 3 bases and J 2 bases, leaving 5 bases between the germline ends. CDR3 in DNA: TGTGCCAGTAGTATCTACACTGGGGCCAACGTCCTGACTTTC. Its protein product is CASSIYTGANVLTF.